This is a list of T cell receptor beta chains from one sample in a study of cytomegalovirus exposure and HLA in healthy donors. Here immunoSEQ multiplex PCR was the method, and the copy in TCRdb shows in-frame clones only, minus some. The sample consists of about 140,000 clones, roughly 80% of them appearing once. Source material: PBMCs. The receptor set was obtained from a man between 18 and 29 years old in good health and CMV-seropositive. Both conserved end residues are part of each CDR3. The D gene is left open where the match is weak. The size entry is marked missing in some rows and otherwise reads once, few, many or a size class.

D,J,V,size,DNA,CDR3
-,TRBJ1-2,TRBV11-2,-,TGTGCCAGCAGCTTAAGTTGGGGGCTGCTTGGCTACACCTTC,CASSLSWGLLGYTF
TRBD2,TRBJ2-3,TRBV7-2,-,TGTGCCAGCAGCTCCCCTAGCGGGACTACGCAGTATTTT,CASSSPSGTTQYF
TRBD1,TRBJ2-1,TRBV4-2,-,TGTGCCAGCAGCCAATCAGGGGGAACGCTCTACAATGAGCAGTTCTTC,CASSQSGGTLYNEQFF
-,TRBJ2-3,TRBV6-1,-,TGTGCCAGCAGTGGTCGTGGCAGCGGAATAAGCACAGATACGCAGTATTTT,CASSGRGSGISTDTQYF
-,TRBJ1-5,TRBV30,few,TGTGCCTGGAGTGAACAGGGTCATCAGCCCCAGCATTTT,CAWSEQGHQPQHF
-,TRBJ2-2,TRBV6-5,few,TGTGCCAGCAGTTACCTGTCCACCGGGGAGCTGTTTTTT,CASSYLSTGELFF
-,TRBJ1-1,TRBV6-6,-,TGTGCCAGCAGTACCATTACAGGGTGTGAAGCTTTCTTT,CASSTITGCEAFF
-,TRBJ2-7,TRBV9,-,TGTGCCAGCAGCGTCCACCCCGGGGGCGAGCAGTACTTC,CASSVHPGGEQYF
-,TRBJ2-7,TRBV2,-,TGTGCCAGCAGGGATCATAGGACAACGAATTACGAGCAGTACTTC,CASRDHRTTNYEQYF
-,TRBJ1-1,TRBV28,-,TGTGCCAGCAGTTTCACAGGGAACACTGAAGCTTTCTTT,CASSFTGNTEAFF
-,TRBJ2-5,TRBV28,-,TGTGCCAGCAGTTTAAGCTCCTTGGAGACCCAGTACTTC,CASSLSSLETQYF
-,TRBJ2-2,TRBV11-2,-,TGTGCCAGCAGGGAGGTGCGGAAGACCGGGGAGCTGTTTTTT,CASREVRKTGELFF
-,TRBJ2-3,TRBV27,-,TGTGCCAGCAGTTTAGGGCTAGCGACAGATACGCAGTATTTT,CASSLGLATDTQYF
-,TRBJ1-2,TRBV27,-,TGTGCCAGCAGTTTAGGAGTCTCCGGGAACTATGGCTACACCTTC,CASSLGVSGNYGYTF